These 18 T cell receptor beta chains originate from one sample sequenced in a study of blood T cell repertoires in COVID-19. Measured with immunoSEQ multiplex PCR; TCRdb has only the in-frame clones, and not every one. The data contain around 150,000 clones, approximately 90% of them singletons. The sequenced sample consisted of peripheral blood. These receptors all come from a woman aged 60 to 75 with active or convalescent COVID-19.

The V gene is TRBV7-2, the J gene TRBJ2-1; TRBD2 matches at 7 bases. V gave up 4 bases and J gave up 2 bases; unmatched junction bases: 5. The CDR3 has 15 amino acids. Looked up from germline, CDR1 is SGHTA and CDR2 is FQGNSA. CDR3 coding DNA: TGTGCCAGCAGCTGGGACTACTCTCCCTACAATGAGCAGTTCTTC. This translates into CASSWDYSPYNEQFF.

This chain connects TRBV11-3 to TRBJ1-1; D gene uncertain. CDR3 length: 13 residues. Germline CDR1 is SGHNT and CDR2 is YENEEA. V lost 4 bases to trimming and J lost 5 bases, with 11 bases between them. This chain's CDR3 is CASSSEGGTEAFF. In DNA, the CDR3 is TGTGCCAGCAGCTCGGAGGGAGGAACTGAAGCTTTCTTT.

The rearrangement links TRBV30 to TRBJ2-4; 14 nucleotides align to TRBD2. Germline V gene data show CDR1 as GTSNPN and CDR2 as SVGIG (reference sequence). The CDR3 covers 13 residues. The J segment lost 7 bases and the V segment lost 5 bases, leaving 1 base of the junction unmatched. CDR3 nucleotide sequence: TGTGCCTGGCGGACTAGCGGGGGGAACATTCAGTACTTC. It codes for CAWRTSGGNIQYF.

This clone has just one count. This chain connects TRBV12-3 or TRBV12-4 to TRBJ2-1, with D hard to call. This CDR3 contains 11 residues. Trimming pared 6 bases from V and 7 bases from J, leaving 7 bases between. Written as DNA, the CDR3 is TGTGCCAGCAGCCCTCTGAATGAGCAGTTCTTC. This translates into CASSPLNEQFF.

In nucleotides, the CDR3 is TGTGCCAGCAGCTTAGGACTAGCGGTAATGGAGCAGTACTTC. It encodes CASSLGLAVMEQYF. This chain joins TRBV13 and TRBJ2-7; 8 positions match TRBD2. The CDR3 is made up of 14 amino acids. After removal of 0 bases from V and 7 bases from J, the junction contained 5 bases not matched to a gene. Germline assignment: CDR1 PRHDT and CDR2 FYEKMQ (reference sequence).

V and J are TRBV19 and TRBJ1-6; D possibly corresponds to TRBD1 (5 bases). Germline CDR1 and CDR2: LNHDA and SQIVND (reference sequence). CDR3 length: 15 amino acids. V lost 4 bases, J lost 7 bases, and 14 bases lay in between. CDR3 DNA sequence: TGTGCCAGTAGTACCGGGACTTTTTCCAATTCACCCCTCCACTTT. Residues: CASSTGTFSNSPLHF.

As regards this clone: The sample carries other DNA sequences with the same CDR3. The V and J genes are TRBV12-3 or TRBV12-4 and TRBJ1-1; 8 bases are a match to TRBD1. The CDR3 is made up of 13 amino acids. J gave up 5 bases and V 3 bases, and 2 bases lay outside the gene matches. CDR3 nucleotides: TGTGCCAGCAGTTTCAGGGGGCTTACTGAAGCTTTCTTT. Its translation is CASSFRGLTEAFF.

The genes are TRBV15 and TRBJ2-5; TRBD1 matches 9 bases. The J call may be in error: the DNA end matches TRBJ2-7 better. Looked up from germline, CDR1 is LNHNV and CDR2 is YYDKDF (reference sequence). This CDR3 contains 14 residues. For the CDR3, the DNA is TGTGCCACCAGCGCCCGACAGGGGGTAGACGAGCAGTACTTC. Protein product: CATSARQGVDEQYF.

The V call is TRBV19, the J call TRBJ2-2, with 11 bases identical to TRBD2. Germline V gene sequence: CDR1 LNHDA, CDR2 SQIVND (reference sequence). V gave up 5 bases and J gave up 4 bases; unmatched junction bases: 6. The CDR3 spans 16 residues. The CDR3 region is CASSGSGGAGTGELFF. CDR3 DNA: TGTGCCAGTAGTGGTAGCGGGGGGGCAGGCACCGGGGAGCTGTTTTTT. Together with reference TRBV19 and TRBJ2-2, the CDR3 gives the full variable domain: DGGITQSPKYLFRKEGQNVTLSCEQNLNHDAMYWYRQDPGQGLRLIYYSQIVNDFQKGDIAEGYSVSREKKESFPLTVTSAQKNPTAFYLCASSGSGGAGTGELFFGEGSRLTVL.

The chain combines TRBV21-1 with TRBJ2-2; no check of the table's D call, TRBD1, against the DNA was made. TRBV21-1 is reported as a pseudogene. CDR3 length: 15 residues. Here the CDR3 reads CASTGTGPNTGELFF. The CDR3 DNA reads TGTGCCAGCACCGGGACAGGACCGAACACCGGGGAGCTGTTTTTT.

This chain joins TRBV2 and TRBJ2-3, with a tentative D call TRBD2 (6 bases). Between the trimmed V and J ends, which lost 5 bases and 4 bases, there was a span of 25 bases. Germline V gives CDR1 SNHLY, CDR2 FYNNEI. This CDR3 contains 18 residues. The CDR3: CASSYPQGLGGSPDTQYF. CDR3 nucleotide sequence: TGTGCCAGCAGTTACCCCCAAGGGCTGGGGGGAAGCCCAGATACGCAGTATTTT.

The V call is TRBV19, the J call TRBJ1-2, with a weak D call TRBD1 (6 bases). Trimming left V 6 bases short and J 5 bases short, with 19 bases between. The CDR3 totals 15 residues. Germline V gene data show CDR1 as LNHDA and CDR2 as SQIVND (reference sequence). The CDR3 nucleotides are TGTGCCAGTAGATCAGGGGCAGCGCGGTTTTATGGCTACACCTTC. This encodes CASRSGAARFYGYTF.

The rearrangement uses TRBV5-8 and TRBJ1-1; no clear D gene. Germline CDR1 and CDR2: SGHTS and YDEGEE. V gave up 3 bases and J gave up 3 bases, with 15 bases separating them. The CDR3 contains 15 residues. CDR3 protein: CASSYDRRRDTEAFF. Written as DNA, the CDR3 is TGTGCCAGCAGCTACGATCGGAGGAGGGACACTGAAGCTTTCTTT. Based on the CDR3 plus reference TRBV5-8 and TRBJ1-1, the full variable domain is EAGVTQSPTHLIKTRGQQATLRCSPISGHTSVYWYQQALGLGLQFLLWYDEGEERNRGNFPPRFSGRQFPNYSSELNVNALELEDSALYLCASSYDRRRDTEAFFGQGTRLTVV.

This chain connects TRBV9 to TRBJ1-3; 10 bases are a match to TRBD1. Losses at the gene ends were 0 bases for V and 1 base for J; bases not matched to a gene: 1. Looked up from germline, CDR1 is SGDLS and CDR2 is YYNGEE. The CDR3 loop spans 16 amino acids. The chain's CDR3 is CASSVVDRGSGNTIYF. The CDR3 coding sequence is TGTGCCAGCAGCGTAGTGGACAGGGGGTCTGGAAACACCATATATTTT.

The rearrangement uses TRBV19 and TRBJ1-4, with D possibly matching TRBD1 (6 bases). The CDR3 is 15 amino acids. Trimming took off 5 bases at V and 0 bases at J, with 10 bases between the two ends. The germline V gene encodes CDR1 LNHDA and CDR2 SQIVND (reference sequence). The CDR3, as DNA: TGTGCCAGTAGTTCGACAGGTGCAACTAATGAAAAACTGTTTTTT. Its protein is CASSSTGATNEKLFF.

V gene TRBV6-5 combines with J gene TRBJ2-2, with a tentative D call TRBD1 (7 bases). There are 15 residues in the CDR3. Germline values: CDR1 MNHEY, CDR2 SVGAGI. V was shortened by 5 bases and J by 4 bases, with 14 bases between the two germline ends. The CDR3 loop reads CASSIQGGTTGELFF. The CDR3 region has the DNA TGTGCCAGCAGTATCCAGGGGGGAACCACCGGGGAGCTGTTTTTT.

This chain joins TRBV7-2 and TRBJ1-2; 7 nucleotides line up with TRBD1. The germline gives CDR1 SGHTA, CDR2 FQGNSA. V was clipped by 2 bases and J by 4 bases; unmatched bases: 19. The CDR3 runs to 19 residues. The CDR3 protein is CASSLRVSEGQTWGYGYTF. The CDR3 nucleotides are TGTGCCAGCAGCTTACGGGTATCGGAGGGACAGACCTGGGGCTATGGCTACACCTTC.

The rearrangement links TRBV18 to TRBJ1-1, with TRBD1 matching 10 bases. The V segment lost 3 bases and the J segment 4 bases; nucleotides outside the gene matches: 8. In germline, CDR1 is KGHSH, CDR2 LQKENI. This CDR3 comprises 16 residues. The CDR3, as DNA: TGTGCCAGCTCACCCCGTGGACAGGGGGGGACCACTGAAGCTTTCTTT. Translation: CASSPRGQGGTTEAFF.